The table lists the clone carrying this T cell receptor (beta chain) with many counts. Its antigen is undetermined. Sample time point: sample taken at primary tumor resection. Sequencing was performed on whole RNA extracted from tumor and nontumor lung tissue, or from frozen PBMC, and the material was left unsorted. The record originates from a study of spatial heterogeneity in lung cancer. Study at large: From matched bulk RNA-seq came a T cell module score, which showed a strong correlation with TCR transcript counts in tumor regions.

Regarding the study as a whole: How many expanded intratumoral alpha and beta TCRs were present tracked the tumor mutation count, which was a count of nonsynonymous mutations.

TCRdb processed the 5' RACE reads anew with MiXCR; each CDR3 protein has one entry. The sample holds nearly 25,000 distinct CDR3 sequences; 8.8% are singletons and the top ten take 7.7%. The CDR3 contains 14 residues. The V and J ends lost 3 bases and 4 bases respectively, with 13 bases between them. The germline gives CDR1 ENHRY, CDR2 SYGVKD. The sample here was lung tumor tissue, taken at surgery. The receptor comes from a male donor with early-stage non-small cell lung cancer. The chain carries TRBV10-3 and TRBJ2-7; the D call may be TRBD1 or TRBD2 (6 bases each). The CDR3 loop is CAISEGGQIYEQYF. As DNA, the CDR3 is TGTGCCATCAGTGAAGGGGGGCAGATTTACGAGCAGTACTTC.